The 25 T cell receptor beta chains in this list originate from one sample, sequenced in a study of CD8 T cells in ankylosing spondylitis. TCRdb used MiXCR to reprocess the 5' RACE reads, holding one entry per CDR3 protein. The table includes fewer than 250,000 distinct CDR3 sequences, about 10% detected once. The sample consisted of blood, either unsorted or a sorted T cell fraction (not recorded which). All receptors come from a male donor with ankylosing spondylitis or in good health (not recorded which).

At least ten counts were recorded for this clonotype. The chain has TRBV4-1 and TRBJ1-6; weak D call: TRBD1 (5 bases). The CDR3 loop spans 19 amino acids. V dropped 0 bases and J dropped 7 bases, with 22 bases sitting between them. Germline V CDR1 and CDR2: MGHRA, YSYEKL. For the CDR3, the DNA is TGCGCCAGCAGCCAAGATAGGGCTGGGACTAAGAAAGGAAATTCACCCCTCCACTTT. Translation gives CASSQDRAGTKKGNSPLHF.

The sample holds a few counts of this clonotype. The rearrangement uses TRBV21-1 and TRBJ2-3; whether TRBD2, the table's D call, matches the DNA was not checked. TRBV21-1 is assigned pseudogene status. This CDR3 spans 21 amino acids. The CDR3 DNA sequence: TGTGCCAGCAGCAAAGGATGCACAGGACTAGCGGGGCACCATAGCACAGATACGCAGTATTTT. Translating it yields CASSKGCTGLAGHHSTDTQYF.

Points on this clonotype: A read error may explain this, as a much larger clone is one base away. The chain couples TRBV5-1 to TRBJ2-7, with D possibly being TRBD1 (5 bases). This CDR3 contains 14 residues. CDR1 and CDR2 (germline): SGHRS, YFSETQ. The germline V and J ends were trimmed by 0 bases and 2 bases, with 9 bases remaining between them. The CDR3 bases are TGCGCCAGCAGCTTGGAAGGGGAAACCTACGAGCAGTACTTC. Its protein is CASSLEGETYEQYF.

This clonotype came up a few times. The rearrangement links TRBV4-2 to TRBJ1-1; D possibly corresponds to TRBD1 (5 bases). The CDR3 totals 16 residues. Germline CDR1 LGHNA, CDR2 YNFKEQ. Trimming removed 0 bases from V and 0 bases from J, with 11 bases in between. CDR3 sequence (DNA): TGTGCCAGCAGCCAAGAAGGAACAGGATTGAACACTGAAGCTTTCTTT. Amino acids: CASSQEGTGLNTEAFF.

The V and J genes are TRBV9 and TRBJ2-1; the D gene could be TRBD1 or TRBD2 (5 bases each). Germline assignment: CDR1 SGDLS and CDR2 YYNGEE. V was trimmed by 1 base and J by 6 bases, leaving 11 bases between them. The CDR3 extends over 14 amino acids. CDR3 nucleotide sequence: TGTGCCAGCAGCGTATGGGGACCCGGCAATGAGCAGTTCTTC. Translated: CASSVWGPGNEQFF.

V gene TRBV10-2 combines with J gene TRBJ2-1, with 9 bases lining up with TRBD1. Per the germline V gene, CDR1 is WSHSY and CDR2 is SAAADI. The J segment lost 5 bases and the V segment lost 3 bases, leaving 8 bases of the junction unmatched. The CDR3 covers 16 residues. CDR3 nucleotide sequence: TGCGCCAGCAGTGATTGGGGGACAGGGAGGGACAATGAGCAGTTCTTC. As protein: CASSDWGTGRDNEQFF.

There are many counts of this clonotype. This chain links TRBV10-3 with TRBJ2-7; the D gene is possibly TRBD2 (6 bases). With 6 bases removed from V and 3 bases from J, the gap between germline ends came to 12 bases. The germline V gene encodes CDR1 ENHRY and CDR2 SYGVKD. This CDR3 comprises 13 residues. For the CDR3, the DNA is TGTGCCATCAGAGGTCGACTAGGCTACGAGCAGTACTTC. Its protein product is CAIRGRLGYEQYF.

CDR3 in amino acids: CASSRFRRAQETQYF. The CDR3 DNA sequence: TGTGCCAGCAGCCGGTTTCGGAGGGCTCAAGAGACCCAGTACTTC. The gene calls are TRBV14 and TRBJ2-5, with a weak D call TRBD2 (6 bases). V was shortened by 4 bases and J by 2 bases, with 14 bases between the two germline ends. Germline CDR1 SGHDN, CDR2 FVKESK. The CDR3 runs 15 residues.

The sample holds a few counts of this clonotype. J is TRBJ2-1 and V is TRBV30; 8 bases are shared with TRBD2. The CDR3 spans 14 residues. CDR1 and CDR2 from the germline V gene are GTSNPN and SVGIG (reference sequence). Trimming removed 0 bases from V and 3 bases from J; junction bases left unmatched: 1. CDR3 sequence: CAWSVLADYNEQFF. In nucleotides, the CDR3 is TGTGCCTGGAGTGTACTAGCGGACTACAATGAGCAGTTCTTC.

This chain links TRBV6-5 with TRBJ2-7, with D perhaps TRBD1 (5 bases). The CDR3 covers 13 residues. V lost 4 bases and J lost 1, with 8 bases in between. Germline values: CDR1 MNHEY, CDR2 SVGAGI. The CDR3 loop reads CASSWGSSYEQYF. CDR3 coding DNA: TGTGCCAGCAGTTGGGGCAGTTCCTACGAGCAGTACTTC.

This clonotype was counted ten times or more. The chain links TRBV7-8 to TRBJ1-2; tentatively, D is TRBD1 (5 bases). The germline gives CDR1 SGHVS, CDR2 FQNEAQ. Between the trimmed V and J ends, which lost 1 base and 2 bases, there was a span of 26 bases. This CDR3 region has 20 residues. This CDR3 reads CASSLEVYVIKAEGNYGYTF. The CDR3 DNA reads TGTGCCAGCAGCTTAGAAGTATATGTCATAAAGGCCGAGGGGAACTATGGCTACACCTTC.

On this clonotype: A read error is possible here, since a much larger clone lies one base away. The rearrangement uses TRBV7-2 and TRBJ2-7, with TRBD2 identical over 9 bases. The CDR3 consists of 13 residues. V shed 5 bases, J shed 3 bases, and the junction held 2 bases outside the gene matches. Germline loops: CDR1 SGHTA, CDR2 FQGNSA. The CDR3 loop reads CASSPSGIYEQYF. In DNA form, the CDR3 reads TGTGCCAGCAGCCCTAGCGGGATCTACGAGCAGTACTTC.

This clonotype appeared a few times. This chain uses TRBV7-9 with TRBJ2-3; D perhaps matches TRBD2 (6 bases). Germline CDR1 SEHNR, CDR2 FQNEAQ (reference sequence). The ends were cut back, 3 bases at V and 5 bases at J, with 12 bases in the middle. The CDR3 spans 14 residues. CDR3 amino acids: CASSLRRGRDTQYF. In DNA, the CDR3 is TGTGCCAGCAGCTTGAGGCGGGGCCGAGATACGCAGTATTTT.

CDR3 sequence: CSVSTGITEAFF. CDR3 coding DNA: TGCAGCGTGTCGACAGGAATCACTGAAGCTTTCTTT. The chain joins TRBV29-1 to TRBJ1-1; D is possibly TRBD1 (6 bases). The germline V gene has CDR1 SQVTM and CDR2 ANQGSEA. This CDR3 comprises 12 residues. V shed 6 bases and J shed 4 bases, with 12 bases lying between them.

This clonotype was seen many times. This rearrangement joins TRBV7-9 to TRBJ1-5, with a tentative D call TRBD1 (6 bases). There are 14 residues in the CDR3. Trimming removed 3 bases at V and 4 bases at J, with 10 bases between. The germline gives CDR1 SEHNR, CDR2 FQNEAQ (reference sequence). CDR3 DNA sequence: TGTGCCAGCAGCTTGGACAGTACGAATCAGCCCCAGCATTTT. It is translated as CASSLDSTNQPQHF.

This clonotype was found many times. The chain has TRBV12-2 and TRBJ1-5; the DNA was not compared with TRBD1, the D call given in the table. TRBV12-2 is termed a pseudogene. CDR3 length: 16 residues. The chain's CDR3 is CASRQDGQPGGQPQHF. CDR3 bases: TGTGCAAGTCGCCAAGACGGACAACCCGGGGGTCAGCCCCAGCATTTT.

The table lists this clonotype with a few counts. Since a much larger clone is just one base distant, this may be a read error. J is TRBJ1-1 and V is TRBV20-1, with a possible D match to TRBD1 (5 bases). Trimming cost V 3 bases and J 0 bases, with 14 bases left between them. The CDR3 covers 15 residues. Germline assignment: CDR1 DFQATT and CDR2 SNEGSKA (reference sequence). The CDR3, as DNA: TGCAGTGCTAGGCGGGGGAGCAGTTTGAACACTGAAGCTTTCTTT. It is translated as CSARRGSSLNTEAFF.

This clonotype was detected a few times. This sequence joins TRBV19 and TRBJ2-2; D is unclear. The CDR3 loop spans 12 amino acids. The V gene's germline CDR1 is LNHDA and CDR2 SQIVND (reference sequence). The V gene lost 4 bases and the J gene lost 8 bases, with 8 bases spanning the gap. The CDR3: CASSTNLGELFF. The CDR3 DNA reads as TGTGCCAGTAGTACCAACCTAGGGGAGCTGTTTTTT.

CDR3 in amino acids: CASSQDRPSGRSYEQYF. CDR3 coding DNA: TGCGCCAGCAGCCAAGATCGACCTAGCGGGAGATCTTACGAGCAGTACTTC. The V and J genes are TRBV4-1 and TRBJ2-7, with 10 bases aligning to TRBD2. V was pared by 0 bases and J by 4 bases, with 9 bases of the junction left unmatched. CDR3 length: 17 residues. Germline V gene sequence: CDR1 MGHRA, CDR2 YSYEKL.

This clonotype was observed many times. The V gene is TRBV28, the J gene TRBJ2-5; the D gene is possibly TRBD2 (6 bases). Germline loops: CDR1 MDHEN, CDR2 SYDVKM. Trimming left V 4 bases short and J 2 bases short, with 11 bases between. The CDR3 runs 14 residues. CDR3 amino acids: CASSSPGGQETQYF. The CDR3 DNA is TGTGCCAGCAGTTCTCCTGGGGGGCAAGAGACCCAGTACTTC.

This clonotype was picked up many times. The chain joins TRBV11-2 to TRBJ1-1; 9 nucleotides align to TRBD1. The CDR3 has 18 residues. V lost 0 bases to trimming and J lost 1 base; unmatched junction nucleotides: 9. Germline CDR1 reads SGHAT; CDR2 reads FQNNGV. The CDR3 DNA sequence: TGTGCCAGCAGCTTAGATAAGGGTGGGGACAGGGCGAACACTGAAGCTTTCTTT. This codes for CASSLDKGGDRANTEAFF.

This clonotype was detected ten times or more. The V and J genes are TRBV7-2 and TRBJ2-2, with 7 positions matching TRBD1. Germline V CDR1 and CDR2: SGHTA, FQGNSA. With V trimmed by 5 bases and J by 5 bases, 2 bases remained unmatched. This CDR3 has 13 amino acids. CDR3 DNA: TGTGCCAGCAGCGGGGACAGAACCGGGGAGCTGTTTTTT. Translated, it gives CASSGDRTGELFF.

This clonotype was detected only a few times. The rearrangement joins TRBV7-9 to TRBJ2-5; 14 nucleotides line up with TRBD2. Germline-derived CDR1 and CDR2 are SEHNR and FQNEAQ (reference sequence). The CDR3 spans 16 residues. J was trimmed by 5 bases and V by 6 bases; bases with no gene match: 8. CDR3 amino acids: CASRGPGLAGEETQYF. CDR3 bases: TGTGCCAGCAGGGGCCCGGGACTAGCGGGAGAGGAGACCCAGTACTTC. Full variable domain (rest looked up from reference TRBV7-9 and TRBJ2-5): DTGVSQNPRHKITKRGQNVTFRCDPISEHNRLYWYRQTLGQGPEFLTYFQNEAQLEKSRLLSDRFSAERPKGSFSTLEIQRTEQGDSAMYLCASRGPGLAGEETQYFGPGTRLLVL.

This clonotype was seen a few times. CDR3 sequence (DNA): TGTGCCAGCAGTTTTCAGCGTTCCTACAATGAGCAGTTCTTC. Its protein is CASSFQRSYNEQFF. The V gene is TRBV12-3 or TRBV12-4, the J gene TRBJ2-1; no clear D. This CDR3 is built from 14 residues. Between the trimmed V and J ends, which lost 3 bases and 1 base, there was a span of 7 bases.

The V gene is TRBV10-3, the J gene TRBJ1-5; TRBD1 aligns across 7 bases. The CDR3 runs to 15 residues. From germline, CDR1 is ENHRY and CDR2 SYGVKD. Losses at the gene ends were 6 bases for V and 0 bases for J; bases not matched to a gene: 5. CDR3: CAISAGQVSNQPQHF. For the CDR3, the DNA is TGTGCCATCAGCGCCGGACAGGTTAGCAATCAGCCCCAGCATTTT.